The sequence of this T cell receptor beta chain was determined in a study of Graves' ophthalmopathy and Graves' hyperthyroidism. General study results and limits: Most thyroid clonotypes with frequency above 0.001 were detected in blood too.

V trimming: 10 bases; J trimming: 7 bases; junction bases outside the gene matches: 17. CDR1 is ENHRY and CDR2 is SYGVKD in the germline V gene. This CDR3 spans 15 amino acids. Comments on this clonotype: Its antigen is still unknown. A much larger clone lies a single base off, so this may be a read error.

RNA transcripts yielded amplified TCR beta CDR3 regions. An opening RT-PCR round employed HTBI primers and preceded a second-round multiplex PCR. TCRdb used MiXCR to reprocess the multiplex PCR reads, holding one entry per CDR3 protein. The data hold 600,000 to 700,000 distinct CDR3 sequences, with just over 40% observed a single time. The sequenced sample consisted of peripheral blood. The chain joins TRBV10-3 to TRBJ2-7; 9 nucleotides agree with TRBD2. This receptor was taken from an adult man with Graves' ophthalmopathy. Written as DNA, the CDR3 is TGTGCCAGCAGCCATGGGGCTAGCGGGGTGGAGGAGCAGTACTTC. Protein: CASSHGASGVEEQYF.